This TCR beta chain was retrieved from a study of blood T cell repertoires in COVID-19. At the level of the study: Both acute and convalescent COVID-19 samples were obtained from the United States, Italy and Spain. Sample material is recorded as cDNA or gDNA derived from T cells, B-cell-depleted T cells, or PBMCs.

As handled by the study authors: Reference gene primer amplification in the assay estimated nucleated cell counts. Generated by immunoSEQ multiplex PCR, the TCRdb table keeps only in-frame clones and is missing some. From that table come the V and J calls and clone size; the DNA was used to work out D and trimming. This sample yields around 300,000 clones, of which approximately 85% are seen a single time; roughly 11% belongs to the top ten. Per the germline V gene, CDR1 is LNHDA and CDR2 is SQIVND (reference sequence). The trim removed 8 bases at V and 0 bases at J, leaving 14 bases unmatched. The CDR3 is made up of 17 amino acids.

The V call is TRBV19, the J call TRBJ1-2; the match to TRBD1 covers 8 bases. This receptor was taken from a woman aged 70-85 years with acute or convalescent COVID-19. Sequencing input: peripheral blood. The CDR3 sequence: CASLTPGQGEANYGYTF. CDR3 bases: TGTGCCAGTCTTACACCTGGACAGGGCGAAGCTAACTATGGCTACACCTTC.